These 2 T cell receptor beta chains were sequenced from one sample in a study of blood T cells in healthy people across ages. The use of a sample-barcoded 5' primer and a J-beta primer mix characterized a second PCR of roughly 7 to 12 cycles. A single record per CDR3 protein comes from TCRdb applying MiXCR to the 5' RACE reads. The data contain over a million distinct CDR3 sequences, 42% of them singletons. Sequencing was done on a sample of blood. All receptors derive from a woman between 18 and 29 years old in good health.

As regards this clonotype: A much larger clone lies a single base off, so this may be a read error. The chain uses TRBV7-2 and TRBJ2-7; a possible D gene is TRBD1 (6 bases). Trimming removed 2 bases from V and 0 bases from J, with 8 bases in between. This CDR3 region has 14 residues. CDR1 and CDR2 from the germline V gene are SGHTA and FQGNSA. The CDR3 nucleotides read TGTGCCAGCAGCTTAAGGGGGTGCTCCTACGAGCAGTACTTC. This encodes CASSLRGCSYEQYF.

This clonotype was detected many times. The chain recombines TRBV12-3 or TRBV12-4 with TRBJ2-7; 9 nucleotides line up with TRBD2. After removal of 6 bases from V and 2 bases from J, the junction contained 2 bases not matched to a gene. This CDR3 is built from 13 residues. For the CDR3, the DNA is TGTGCCAGCAGGACTAGCGGAACCTACGAGCAGTACTTC. Amino acid sequence: CASRTSGTYEQYF.